The clone carrying this T cell receptor beta chain appeared many times. The antigen remains unidentified. The record originates from a study of neurological immune-mediated disorders. Each sequencing run yielded over 160 million TCR-beta sequences from 15-18 subjects. Each CDR3 protein gets one entry after TCRdb re-called the 5' RACE reads with MiXCR. Of tens of thousands of distinct CDR3 sequences listed, about 25% were seen once; the top ten hold 3.5% to 5.5%. Notes on the study in general: Multiple sclerosis was found to have the least TCR clonal expansion, below healthy controls, and HTLV-1-associated myelopathy the most. Expanded clones shared no identical CDR3 amino acid sequences across subjects, which suggested private TCR-beta repertoires in all groups.

Per the germline V gene, CDR1 is SGHRS and CDR2 is YFSETQ. V was pared by 4 bases and J by 3 bases, with 19 bases between. The CDR3 contains 16 residues. As for time point: technical triplicate 2. The V and J genes are TRBV5-1 and TRBJ1-1; D unresolved. This receptor was identified in a man aged 55 to 70 with HTLV-1-associated myelopathy (HAM/TSP). Material: PBMCs. CDR3 DNA sequence: TGCGCCAGCAGCCCGGCCGGGCCACAAAGCGACACTGAAGCTTTCTTT. This sequence encodes CASSPAGPQSDTEAFF.